This TCR beta chain comes out of a study of CD8 T cells in Susac syndrome. Random hexamers were used to reverse transcribe the RNA input (about 0.5 to 1 ug). Across 54 Vbeta and 13 Jbeta, TCR beta CDR3 was amplified with immunoSEQ multiplex PCR. MiXCR, run by TCRdb on the immunoSEQ multiplex PCR reads, gives a single entry per CDR3 protein. Found here are approximately 100,000 distinct CDR3 sequences, around 95% of them singletons; the top ten hold approximately 0.093%. Germline CDR1 reads SGHTA; CDR2 reads FQGNSA. This CDR3 region has 15 residues. Between the trimmed V and J ends, which lost 3 bases and 1 base, there was a span of 9 bases.

The chain has TRBV7-2 and TRBJ2-2; D remains unclear. The source of this sequence is a human donor in good health. Material for sequencing was CD4+ T cells from PBMCs. The CDR3 protein is CASSFGPLNTGELFF. CDR3 nucleotides: TGTGCCAGCAGCTTTGGTCCTTTGAACACCGGGGAGCTGTTTTTT.